One sample yielded the 12 T cell receptor beta chains listed below, sequenced in a study of neurological immune-mediated disorders. TCRdb re-derived calls from the 5' RACE reads in MiXCR, one entry per CDR3 protein. Among over 50,000 distinct CDR3 sequences listed, about 3% were seen once. Sequencing used PBMCs. The receptor set was obtained from a man aged 40-49 years with multiple sclerosis.

V usage is TRBV6-5 and J usage is TRBJ2-6; D perhaps matches TRBD1 (5 bases). Deletions cut 0 bases from V and 3 bases from J, with 9 bases between. Germline CDR1 reads MNHEY; CDR2 reads SVGAGI. This CDR3 region has 16 residues. CDR3 in amino acids: CASSYSIGVGANVLTF. The DNA for the CDR3 is TGTGCCAGCAGTTACTCGATAGGGGTTGGGGCCAACGTCCTGACTTTC.

This clonotype was recorded at least ten times. The J gene is TRBJ2-7, the V gene TRBV5-1; 11 bases map to TRBD1. The V and J ends lost 4 bases and 4 bases, in that order; junction bases with no gene match: 4. CDR3 length equals 14 residues. Germline V gene data show CDR1 as SGHRS and CDR2 as YFSETQ. The CDR3 sequence is CASSPDRGRYEQYF. The DNA of the CDR3 is TGCGCCAGCAGCCCGGACAGGGGGCGGTACGAGCAGTACTTC.

This clonotype came up many times. The gene calls are TRBV20-1 and TRBJ2-3; TRBD2 agrees at 10 bases. CDR1 DFQATT and CDR2 SNEGSKA come from the germline V gene (reference sequence). V trimming: 2 bases; J trimming: 7 bases; junction bases outside the gene matches: 6. The CDR3 contains 14 residues. The CDR3 nucleotides are TGCAGTGCTAGACTAGCGGGGGTACCCAATACGCAGTATTTT. It codes for CSARLAGVPNTQYF.

There are many counts of this clonotype. The gene calls are TRBV10-2 and TRBJ2-7; D may match TRBD1 or TRBD2 (6 bases each). Germline CDR1 reads WSHSY; CDR2 reads SAAADI. CDR3 size: 15 residues. The germline V and J ends were trimmed by 7 bases and 3 bases, with 19 bases remaining between them. The CDR3, as DNA: TGCGCCAGCACTGCTGTGGGGGGCTCCCACTACGAGCAGTACTTC. It is translated as CASTAVGGSHYEQYF.

This clonotype was observed many times. V and J are TRBV5-1 and TRBJ2-7; no clear D. The CDR3 runs 13 residues. Germline assignment: CDR1 SGHRS and CDR2 YFSETQ. V lost 2 bases and J lost 3, with 9 bases in between. The CDR3 region has the DNA TGCGCCAGCAGCTTCACCGTTGACTACGAGCAGTACTTC. This translates into CASSFTVDYEQYF.

This clonotype was found many times. The chain employs TRBV3-1 and TRBJ2-1; D is possibly TRBD1 (5 bases). The CDR3 is 13 amino acids. Looked up from germline, CDR1 is LGHDT and CDR2 is YNNKEL (reference sequence). V lost 2 bases and J 6 bases, leaving 8 bases between the germline ends. CDR3 nucleotides: TGTGCCAGCAGCCAATCAACAGGCAATGAGCAGTTCTTC. This encodes CASSQSTGNEQFF.

The chain is built from TRBV18 and TRBJ2-7, with 8 bases lining up with TRBD1. The germline CDR1 and CDR2 sequences are KGHSH and LQKENI. After removal of 4 bases from V and 3 bases from J, the junction contained 11 bases not matched to a gene. This CDR3 region has 16 residues. The CDR3 DNA reads TGTGCCAGCTCACGTACAGGGGGGAATTTCGTCTACGAGCAGTACTTC. It encodes CASSRTGGNFVYEQYF.

This clonotype was recorded many times. The rearrangement links TRBV20-1 to TRBJ2-2; maybe TRBD2 (5 bases). Germline lookup yields CDR1 DFQATT and CDR2 SNEGSKA (reference sequence). CDR3 size: 16 residues. Trimming cost V 1 base and J 0 bases, with 12 bases left between them. The CDR3 reads CSARARTFSNTGELFF. The CDR3 DNA is TGCAGTGCTAGAGCCCGGACTTTTTCGAACACCGGGGAGCTGTTTTTT.

In its sample, this clonotype was seen many times. The V gene is TRBV4-1, the J gene TRBJ2-3; D possibly corresponds to TRBD1 (6 bases). The CDR3 is 14 amino acids. The ends were cut back, 5 bases at V and 6 bases at J, with 15 bases in the middle. From germline, CDR1 is MGHRA and CDR2 YSYEKL. The CDR3 DNA reads as TGCGCCAGCAGCACCCGGGACCAGGGGGATACGCAGTATTTT. The encoded protein is CASSTRDQGDTQYF.

This clonotype was recorded a few times. Given a much more abundant clone one base away, this may be a read error. The rearrangement uses TRBV4-1 and TRBJ1-4; D gene uncertain. CDR3 size: 13 residues. The germline V gene encodes CDR1 MGHRA and CDR2 YSYEKL. V shed 6 bases and J shed 6 bases, with 11 bases lying between them. CDR3: CASSGKEYEKLFF. As DNA, the CDR3 is TGCGCCAGCAGTGGAAAGGAATATGAAAAACTGTTTTTT.

In this sample, this clonotype turned up many times. This sequence joins TRBV12-5 and TRBJ2-7; 13 bases match TRBD2. The CDR3 spans 17 residues. Germline V CDR1 and CDR2: LGHNT, FRNRAP. With V trimmed by 3 bases and J by 7 bases, 12 bases remained unmatched. The CDR3 is CASGFSGLAGRWEEQYF. The CDR3, as DNA: TGTGCTAGTGGTTTCTCGGGACTAGCGGGGAGGTGGGAGGAGCAGTACTTC.

About this clonotype itself: A clone one base away is much larger, so this may be a read error. The gene calls are TRBV7-8 and TRBJ2-1; TRBD1 is a possible D gene (6 bases). Trimming removed 5 bases at V and 1 base at J, with 9 bases between. CDR1 is SGHVS, CDR2 FQNEAQ, per germline. The CDR3 has 14 amino acids. CDR3 region: CASSRTESYNEQFF. CDR3 DNA: TGTGCCAGCAGCCGGACAGAATCCTACAATGAGCAGTTCTTC.